This is a list of T cell receptor beta chains from one sample in a study of blood T cell repertoires in COVID-19. Produced via immunoSEQ multiplex PCR; TCRdb's table is partial and in-frame only. The sample has roughly 100,000 clones, 84% seen once. Material for sequencing was peripheral blood. The receptors originated from a man aged 40-49 years with active or convalescent COVID-19. Both conserved end residues are part of each CDR3. D genes are given only for firm matches.

v_gene	j_gene	d_gene	CDR3aa
TRBV11-2	TRBJ2-5	TRBD2	CASSRQLAGETQYF
TRBV7-2	TRBJ2-7	-	CASSLVQGSYEQYF
TRBV5-8	TRBJ1-2	-	CASSLPGGGYGYTF
TRBV19	TRBJ1-1	-	CASSIRGWYTEAFF
TRBV9	TRBJ2-5	TRBD2	CASSVDSGRGETQYF
TRBV5-1	TRBJ1-6	-	CASSLARRGDSPLHF
TRBV7-2	TRBJ2-7	-	CASSLVSKSSAYEQYF
TRBV7-3	TRBJ2-1	-	CASSQDYLNEQFF
TRBV4-2	TRBJ1-6	TRBD1	CASSLPGRQGASPLHF
TRBV7-9	TRBJ2-3	TRBD2	CASSYGGDTQYF
TRBV10-2	TRBJ2-7	-	CASSLGVGSYEQYF
TRBV4-1	TRBJ2-1	TRBD2	CASSQDLVGGGYNEQFF
TRBV7-9	TRBJ1-2	-	CASSQTQGSYGYTF
TRBV4-3	TRBJ1-2	-	CASSQDSWGGYTF
TRBV18	TRBJ1-3	-	CASSPAGVETGNTIYF
TRBV7-3	TRBJ2-3	-	CASSLTRTSPPDTQYF
TRBV6-5	TRBJ2-7	-	CASSYSSGPSYEQYF
TRBV18	TRBJ1-6	-	CASSPRRVDNSPLHF
TRBV11-2	TRBJ1-4	-	CASSPLDEKLFF
TRBV5-1	TRBJ2-7	-	CASRRDSYEQYF
TRBV27	TRBJ1-1	TRBD1	CASSAILGTGYNTEAFF
TRBV30	TRBJ1-5	-	CAWSVTGSNQPQHF
TRBV19	TRBJ1-2	-	CASRDRSSSIGYTF
TRBV5-6	TRBJ2-3	TRBD2	CASSLLGLAGSADTQYF